The 5 T cell receptor beta chains reported below all come from one sample, sequenced in a study of radiation and T cells in renal cell carcinoma. Assay used: immunoSEQ multiplex PCR; TCRdb lists only in-frame clones, some missing. The data contain under 20,000 clones, under 70% of them seen just once; the ten biggest clones take up around 30%. Treatment reported: 15 Gy SBRT to primary tumor, nephrectomy 4 weeks later. The sequenced sample was tumor tissue, obtained from a patient whose treatment included radiotherapy and nephrectomy. Receptors were obtained from a woman aged 70-85 years with renal cell carcinoma.

The V call is TRBV18, the J call TRBJ2-5; 9 bases agree with TRBD1. V trimming: 6 bases; J trimming: 2 bases; junction bases outside the gene matches: 7. Germline loops: CDR1 KGHSH, CDR2 LQKENI. The length of the CDR3 is 15 residues. In DNA form, the CDR3 reads TGTGCCAGCTCCCCTCTAGGGACAGGGCAAGAGACCCAGTACTTC. It is translated as CASSPLGTGQETQYF. The full variable domain, its missing parts supplied by reference TRBV18 and TRBJ2-5, is NAGVMQNPRHLVRRRGQEARLRCSPMKGHSHVYWYRQLPEEGLKFMVYLQKENIIDESGMPKERFSAEFPKEGPSILRIQQVVRGDSAAYFCASSPLGTGQETQYFGPGTRLLVL.

This clone occurred a few times. CDR3 protein: CASSEVGQGRDEQFF. The DNA of the CDR3 is TGTGCCAGCAGTGAAGTCGGACAGGGTCGCGATGAGCAGTTCTTC. The chain couples TRBV2 to TRBJ2-1; 8 nucleotides line up with TRBD1. Per germline, CDR1 SNHLY and CDR2 FYNNEI. The J segment lost 8 bases and the V segment lost 1 base, leaving 7 bases of the junction unmatched. This CDR3 is built from 15 residues. The whole variable domain, filled in from reference TRBV2 and TRBJ2-1, reads EPEVTQTPSHQVTQMGQEVILRCVPISNHLYFYWYRQILGQKVEFLVSFYNNEISEKSEIFDDQFSVERPDGSNFTLKIRSTKLEDSAMYFCASSEVGQGRDEQFFGPGTRLTVL.

This clone was counted a single time. V is TRBV14 and J is TRBJ2-3, with a possible D match to TRBD1 (5 bases). Trimming took 1 base from V and 2 from J, leaving 19 bases between them. Germline loops: CDR1 SGHDN, CDR2 FVKESK. This CDR3 is 18 amino acids long. For the CDR3, the DNA is TGTGCCAGCAGCCAAGGTGATTTTTTGGACACTACCACAGATACGCAGTATTTT. Protein product: CASSQGDFLDTTTDTQYF.

As DNA, the CDR3 is TGTGCCAGCAGCACGCGGACAGCTCCATACACCTTC. Translation gives CASSTRTAPYTF. V is TRBV7-2 and J is TRBJ1-2; D is possibly TRBD1 (6 bases). The V end was cut by 5 bases, the J end by 11 bases, with 15 bases between. The CDR3 consists of 12 residues. Germline loops: CDR1 SGHTA, CDR2 FQGNSA.

Notes on this clone: Other DNA sequences in this specimen translate into the identical CDR3. V gene TRBV4-1 combines with J gene TRBJ2-7; 7 bases are shared with TRBD1. CDR3 length: 15 amino acids. The germline gives CDR1 MGHRA, CDR2 YSYEKL. Trimming took 0 bases from V and 1 from J; bases not matched to a gene: 3. DNA of the CDR3: TGCGCCAGCAGCCAAGACCGGACAGGTTCCTACGAGCAGTACTTC. It encodes CASSQDRTGSYEQYF.